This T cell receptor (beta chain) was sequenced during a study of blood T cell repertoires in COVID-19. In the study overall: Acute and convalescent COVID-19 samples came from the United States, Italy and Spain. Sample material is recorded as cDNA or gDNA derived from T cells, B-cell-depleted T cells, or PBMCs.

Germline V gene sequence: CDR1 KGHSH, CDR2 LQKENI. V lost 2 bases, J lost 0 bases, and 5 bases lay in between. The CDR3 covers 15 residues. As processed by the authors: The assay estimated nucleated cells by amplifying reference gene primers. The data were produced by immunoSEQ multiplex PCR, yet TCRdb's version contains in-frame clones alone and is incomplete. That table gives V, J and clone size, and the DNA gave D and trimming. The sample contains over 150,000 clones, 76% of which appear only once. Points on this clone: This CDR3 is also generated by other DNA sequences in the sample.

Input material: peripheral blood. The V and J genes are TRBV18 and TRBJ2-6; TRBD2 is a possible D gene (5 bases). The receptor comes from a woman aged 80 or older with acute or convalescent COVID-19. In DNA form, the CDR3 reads TGTGCCAGCTCACCAGAGGGCTCTGGGGCCAACGTCCTGACTTTC. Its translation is CASSPEGSGANVLTF. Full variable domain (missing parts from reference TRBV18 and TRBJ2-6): NAGVMQNPRHLVRRRGQEARLRCSPMKGHSHVYWYRQLPEEGLKFMVYLQKENIIDESGMPKERFSAEFPKEGPSILRIQQVVRGDSAAYFCASSPEGSGANVLTFGAGSRLTVL.